The source of this T cell receptor beta chain is a study of blood T cell repertoires in COVID-19. Across the study: From T cells, B-cell-depleted T cells, or PBMCs came the material, which was cDNA or gDNA.

The CDR3 covers 14 residues. CDR1 is SGHKS and CDR2 is YYEKEE in the germline V gene (reference sequence). Under the authors' procedure: Quantification of nucleated cells was approximated via reference gene primer amplification. Data came from immunoSEQ multiplex PCR; TCRdb stores just in-frame clones and leaves some out. V, J and clone size are those of that table, while D and trimming were read from the DNA. The data contain 250,000 to 300,000 clones, 81% of them singletons. About this clone: Mismatch with germline at one junction end may stem from a read error.

J is TRBJ2-5 and V is TRBV5-5; a possible D gene is TRBD1 (6 bases). The sample comprised peripheral blood. The TCR sequence derives from a woman aged 60 to 75 with active or convalescent COVID-19. CDR3 in DNA: TGTGCCAGCAGCTTGGGACAGGCCCAAGGGACCCAGTACTTC. Protein: CASSLGQAQGTQYF.